The TCR beta chain described here comes from a study of T cells in Graves' hyperthyroidism and ophthalmopathy. This clonotype appeared many times. RNA transcripts were the template for amplifying TCR beta CDR3 regions. The HTBI set primed first-round TCR CDR3 RT-PCR. TCRdb reprocessed the multiplex PCR reads via MiXCR and lists one record per CDR3 protein. This table holds about 350,000 distinct CDR3 sequences, around 18% found once. The specimen was blood. This TCR was sampled from a woman aged 40 to 50 with Graves' ophthalmopathy.

CDR3: CAISGSGGLETQYF. The CDR3 nucleotides read TGTGCCATCAGTGGTTCGGGAGGGCTAGAGACCCAGTACTTC. The rearrangement links TRBV10-3 to TRBJ2-5; 8 bases line up with TRBD2. The germline CDR1 and CDR2 sequences are ENHRY and SYGVKD. The CDR3 is made up of 14 amino acids. The trim removed 4 bases at V and 4 bases at J, leaving 5 bases unmatched.